The 21 T cell receptor beta chains given below trace back to one sample, sequenced in a study of early stage breast cancer tumors. Data came from immunoSEQ multiplex PCR; TCRdb stores just in-frame clones and leaves some out. The sample has tens of thousands of clones, around 80% seen once. Sequencing was performed on blood. The receptor source for this set is a person aged 55-75 years with breast cancer.

V usage is TRBV11-3 and J usage is TRBJ2-5; 9 bases align to TRBD2. J gave up 2 bases and V 1 base, and 5 bases lay outside the gene matches. Germline CDR1 is SGHNT and CDR2 is YENEEA. The CDR3 runs to 16 residues. CDR3 DNA sequence: TGTGCCAGCAGCTTAGTAAGCGGGGGGCTTCAAGAGACCCAGTACTTC. Its protein product is CASSLVSGGLQETQYF.

The V gene is TRBV14, the J gene TRBJ2-7; the D is unclear. CDR3 length equals 13 residues. V was shortened by 1 base and J by 3 bases, with 7 bases between the two germline ends. Germline assignment: CDR1 SGHDN and CDR2 FVKESK. The CDR3 here is CASSQVPVYEQYF. CDR3 bases: TGTGCCAGCAGCCAAGTTCCCGTCTACGAGCAGTACTTC.

This chain joins TRBV19 and TRBJ2-2; TRBD2 matches at 7 bases. The J segment lost 5 bases and the V segment lost 9 bases, leaving 12 bases of the junction unmatched. The CDR3 consists of 15 residues. Germline loops: CDR1 LNHDA, CDR2 SQIVND (reference sequence). Here the CDR3 DNA reads TGTGCCAGCTCTCCAGTACTAGCGAGAACCGGGGAGCTGTTTTTT. Its protein product is CASSPVLARTGELFF.

The sample holds one count of this clone. The CDR3: CASSAQMNTEAFF. CDR3 DNA: TGTGCCAGCAGTGCCCAGATGAACACTGAAGCTTTCTTT. V and J are TRBV6-1 and TRBJ1-1; D not certain. Trimming left V 4 bases short and J 0 bases short, with 6 bases between. Looked up from germline, CDR1 is MNHNS and CDR2 is SASEGT. This CDR3 comprises 13 residues.

CDR3 nucleotide sequence: TGTGCCAGCACCCCAATGGGCTCTGGAAACACCATATATTTT. It specifies CASTPMGSGNTIYF. V and J are TRBV7-9 and TRBJ1-3; D unresolved. There are 14 residues in the CDR3. CDR1 and CDR2 from the germline V gene are SEHNR and FQNEAQ (reference sequence). Trimming removed 7 bases from V and 0 bases from J, with 10 bases in between.

The chain has TRBV10-3 and TRBJ2-1; D ambiguous. The CDR3 contains 13 residues. V was clipped by 2 bases and J by 7 bases, with 9 bases between them. Germline values: CDR1 ENHRY, CDR2 SYGVKD. The chain's CDR3 is CAISEGQINEQFF. The DNA for the CDR3 is TGTGCCATCAGTGAGGGGCAGATTAATGAGCAGTTCTTC.

The chain couples TRBV9 to TRBJ1-2, with D uncertain. The V gene's germline CDR1 is SGDLS and CDR2 YYNGEE. This CDR3 has 13 residues. V was clipped by 4 bases and J by 5 bases, with 12 bases between them. CDR3 amino acids: CASSSDEIYGYTF. CDR3 DNA sequence: TGTGCCAGCAGCTCGGACGAGATTTATGGCTACACCTTC.

V gene TRBV5-6 combines with J gene TRBJ2-1; 9 bases fit TRBD1. The germline gives CDR1 SGHDT, CDR2 YYEEEE. The CDR3 is made up of 15 amino acids. Trimming cost V 5 bases and J 3 bases; bases outside gene matches: 6. The CDR3 nucleotides are TGTGCCAGCAGTTTAGACAGGGGGTTCTACAATGAGCAGTTCTTC. This gives the protein CASSLDRGFYNEQFF.

The V gene is TRBV11-2, the J gene TRBJ2-7; TRBD1 matches 7 bases. The CDR3 length is 16 residues. Germline values: CDR1 SGHAT, CDR2 FQNNGV. V shed 1 base, J shed 3 bases, and the junction held 9 bases outside the gene matches. The CDR3 region has the DNA TGTGCCAGCAGCTTAGGGGCCGGGACAGCAGGCTACGAGCAGTACTTC. As protein: CASSLGAGTAGYEQYF.

This chain links TRBV9 with TRBJ2-2; D possibly corresponds to TRBD1 (6 bases). CDR1 and CDR2 (germline): SGDLS, YYNGEE. Trimming stripped 0 bases from V and 2 bases from J, with 20 bases between. This CDR3 is built from 19 residues. As DNA, the CDR3 is TGTGCCAGCAGCGTAGCTGGCCAGGGGTCTCCCCTAAACACCGGGGAGCTGTTTTTT. The encoded protein is CASSVAGQGSPLNTGELFF. Complete variable domain (other parts from reference TRBV9 and TRBJ2-2): DSGVTQTPKHLITATGQRVTLRCSPRSGDLSVYWYQQSLDQGLQFLIQYYNGEERAKGNILERFSAQQFPDLHSELNLSSLELGDSALYFCASSVAGQGSPLNTGELFFGEGSRLTVL.

This chain joins TRBV28 and TRBJ2-1; a weak D match, TRBD2 (6 bases). Germline CDR1 reads MDHEN; CDR2 reads SYDVKM. V was cut by 5 bases and J by 2 bases, with 16 bases left in between. The CDR3 is made up of 16 amino acids. The CDR3 is CASSLNSGAAYNEQFF. Here the CDR3 DNA reads TGTGCCAGCAGTCTCAATAGCGGAGCCGCCTACAATGAGCAGTTCTTC.

The chain combines TRBV5-1 with TRBJ1-2; D is perhaps TRBD1 (5 bases). The CDR3 runs 14 residues. In germline, CDR1 is SGHRS, CDR2 YFSETQ. V was clipped by 0 bases and J by 5 bases, with 11 bases between them. Here the CDR3 reads CASSLVDSGYGYTF. The CDR3 DNA reads as TGCGCCAGCAGCTTGGTCGACAGCGGTTATGGCTACACCTTC.

The chain uses TRBV25-1 and TRBJ1-2, with 9 bases aligning to TRBD1. The germline V gene encodes CDR1 MGHDK and CDR2 SYGVNS. The CDR3 is 16 amino acids. Losses at the gene ends were 4 bases for V and 4 bases for J; bases not matched to a gene: 10. The CDR3 spells CASSAGYDRGFYGYTF. CDR3 coding DNA: TGTGCCAGCAGTGCCGGATATGACAGGGGGTTCTATGGCTACACCTTC.

This clone was seen a handful of times. This chain links TRBV5-1 with TRBJ1-6; 8 bases fit TRBD1. CDR3 length: 15 residues. CDR1 and CDR2 (germline): SGHRS, YFSETQ. Trimming cost V 1 base and J 10 bases; bases outside gene matches: 7. CDR3: CASSLYRQGFSPLHF. The CDR3 DNA sequence: TGCGCCAGCAGCTTGTATAGACAGGGGTTCTCACCCCTCCACTTT.

The rearrangement uses TRBV6-6 and TRBJ2-3; 7 bases are a match to TRBD2. CDR1 MNHNY and CDR2 SVGAGI come from the germline V gene (reference sequence). V trimming: 8 bases; J trimming: 4 bases; junction bases outside the gene matches: 9. The CDR3 runs to 14 residues. CDR3 sequence: CASVTGGGADTQYF. DNA for the CDR3: TGTGCCAGCGTCACGGGGGGTGGCGCAGATACGCAGTATTTT.

The CDR3 sequence: CASSYERGTEAFF. The CDR3 DNA sequence: TGTGCCAGCAGTTACGAGAGAGGCACTGAAGCTTTCTTT. The chain couples TRBV6-5 to TRBJ1-1; D gene uncertain. The CDR3 spans 13 residues. CDR1 is MNHEY, CDR2 SVGAGI, per germline. Trimming shortened V by 2 bases and J by 4 bases, and 8 bases separated the two germline ends.

The table lists this clone with a few counts. V gene TRBV27 combines with J gene TRBJ2-7; 7 nucleotides agree with TRBD2. Germline V gene data show CDR1 as MNHEY and CDR2 as SMNVEV (reference sequence). V lost 6 bases and J lost 2; bases outside the gene matches: 4. The CDR3 consists of 13 residues. Here the CDR3 DNA reads TGTGCCAGCAGAGGGGAGGGTACCTACGAGCAGTACTTC. Amino acid sequence: CASRGEGTYEQYF.

This clone was counted a few times. The chain carries TRBV19 and TRBJ1-2; possibly TRBD1 for D (6 bases). CDR1 and CDR2 from the germline V gene are LNHDA and SQIVND (reference sequence). This CDR3 region has 10 residues. V shed 10 bases and J shed 6 bases, with 9 bases lying between them. In DNA form, the CDR3 reads TGTGCCAAAAAGGGGGATGGCTACACCTTC. This codes for CAKKGDGYTF.

The CDR3 nucleotides are TGTGCCAGCAGTCTAGGCGGGGGGCGCGGCACTGAAGCTTTCTTT. Translation: CASSLGGGRGTEAFF. This rearrangement joins TRBV6-5 to TRBJ1-1; TRBD1 might be the D (6 bases). The CDR3 has 15 residues. Per germline, CDR1 MNHEY and CDR2 SVGAGI. Trimming took 5 bases from V and 4 from J, leaving 17 bases between them.

This clone was seen once. The genes are TRBV11-3 and TRBJ2-1; D call uncertain. The length of the CDR3 is 12 residues. The ends were cut back, 3 bases at V and 5 bases at J, with 5 bases in the middle. Per germline, CDR1 SGHNT and CDR2 YENEEA. The CDR3 loop is CASSFDNNEQFF. CDR3 nucleotides: TGTGCCAGCAGCTTCGACAACAATGAGCAGTTCTTC. Looking up the rest from reference TRBV11-3 and TRBJ2-1 gives the full variable domain: EAGVVQSPRYKIIEKKQPVAFWCNPISGHNTLYWYLQNLGQGPELLIRYENEEAVDDSQLPKDRFSAERLKGVDSTLKIQPAELGDSAVYLCASSFDNNEQFFGPGTRLTVL.

J is TRBJ2-3 and V is TRBV6-5, with D tentatively TRBD2 (5 bases). This CDR3 is 13 amino acids long. Germline assignment: CDR1 MNHEY and CDR2 SVGAGI. The V end lost 7 bases, the J end lost 8 bases, and 16 bases lay between the germline ends. The CDR3 spells CASTLGSGGTQYF. In DNA, the CDR3 is TGTGCCAGCACTCTAGGAAGCGGAGGTACGCAGTATTTT.